Below are 32 T cell receptor beta chains sequenced from a single sample in a study of T-cell memory formation after mild COVID-19. Each CDR3 protein is one row after TCRdb ran MiXCR on the 5' RACE reads. The table has approximately 570,000 distinct CDR3 sequences, roughly 18% seen once; the top ten hold approximately 12%. The specimen sequenced was PBMCs or a T cell subset sorted from them (not recorded which). These TCRs come from an adult woman who had mild COVID-19 (a few samples of this study predate the infection). Cell type and time point are not known.

The chain uses TRBV24-1 and TRBJ2-7, with D unresolved. Germline V lookup: CDR1 KGHDR, CDR2 SFDVKD. The CDR3 totals 13 residues. V gave up 3 bases and J gave up 2 bases, with 7 bases separating them. CDR3 coding DNA: TGTGCCACCAGTGATGTCCTAACCTACGAGCAGTACTTC. It codes for CATSDVLTYEQYF.

The rearrangement joins TRBV5-1 to TRBJ1-1; the D gene is possibly TRBD1 (5 bases). This CDR3 region has 15 residues. The V gene lost 0 bases and the J gene lost 3 bases, with 12 bases spanning the gap. CDR1 is SGHRS, CDR2 YFSETQ, per germline. The CDR3 DNA sequence: TGCGCCAGCAGCTTGGGTGGGGCTTTGGACACTGAAGCTTTCTTT. Its translation: CASSLGGALDTEAFF.

This clonotype was detected a few times. The V call is TRBV6-5, the J call TRBJ2-2; the D gene is possibly TRBD1 (5 bases). V dropped 0 bases and J dropped 4 bases, with 9 bases sitting between them. Looked up from germline, CDR1 is MNHEY and CDR2 is SVGAGI. This CDR3 is 15 amino acids long. CDR3 in DNA: TGTGCCAGCAGTTACTCGGGGCTGACCACCGGGGAGCTGTTTTTT. The encoded protein is CASSYSGLTTGELFF.

This clonotype turned up a few times. This rearrangement joins TRBV4-2 to TRBJ1-3; D ambiguous. The V end lost 0 bases, the J end lost 4 bases, and 7 bases lay between the germline ends. The germline gives CDR1 LGHNA, CDR2 YNFKEQ. The CDR3 totals 14 residues. The CDR3 DNA is TGTGCCAGCAGCCAAGATCTAACGGGAAACACCATATATTTT. Its protein product is CASSQDLTGNTIYF.

At least ten counts were recorded for this clonotype. This sequence joins TRBV29-1 and TRBJ2-7; TRBD2 agrees at 11 bases. Trimming removed 6 bases from V and 9 bases from J; junction bases left unmatched: 13. The CDR3 is made up of 14 amino acids. Germline V gene sequence: CDR1 SQVTM, CDR2 ANQGSEA. CDR3 DNA sequence: TGCAGCGTGGTGGGGGTTAGCGGGAGGGCCTGGCAGTACTTC. Translation gives CSVVGVSGRAWQYF.

This clonotype was counted a few times. This chain joins TRBV2 and TRBJ2-3; D call uncertain. Trimming stripped 5 bases from V and 3 bases from J, with 9 bases between. Germline V gene data show CDR1 as SNHLY and CDR2 as FYNNEI. CDR3 length: 13 residues. CDR3 coding DNA: TGTGCCAGCAGTCACGGATGGACAGATACGCAGTATTTT. It is translated as CASSHGWTDTQYF.

In this sample, this clonotype turned up a few times. V usage is TRBV7-3 and J usage is TRBJ2-3; 8 bases fit TRBD1. Germline assignment: CDR1 SGHTA and CDR2 FQGTGA. V dropped 5 bases and J dropped 4; count of bases not matched to a gene: 2. This CDR3 region has 13 residues. DNA of the CDR3: TGTGCCAGCAGCCAGGGACAGGCAGATACGCAGTATTTT. It codes for CASSQGQADTQYF.

The genes are TRBV11-3 and TRBJ2-3; D remains unclear. Germline CDR1 is SGHNT and CDR2 is YENEEA. Trimming pared 1 base from V and 2 bases from J, leaving 16 bases between. The length of the CDR3 is 17 residues. The CDR3 spells CASSLAVRTAATDTQYF. The CDR3 DNA reads as TGTGCCAGCAGCTTAGCGGTCAGGACCGCAGCCACAGATACGCAGTATTTT.

On this clonotype itself: One end of the junction is discordant with germline, which a read error may explain. The chain combines TRBV4-1 with TRBJ2-1, with 10 positions matching TRBD2. Germline values: CDR1 MGHRA, CDR2 YSYEKL. The CDR3 contains 16 residues. CDR3 region: CASSQEGLAINNGQFF. The CDR3 DNA follows: TGCGCCAGCAGCCAAGAGGGACTAGCGATTAACAATGGGCAGTTCTTC.

This clonotype showed up many times. The chain couples TRBV7-2 to TRBJ2-3, with 10 bases that match TRBD2. With 0 bases clipped from V and 7 bases from J, the junction kept 10 bases outside the gene matches. From germline, CDR1 is SGHTA and CDR2 FQGNSA. CDR3 length: 17 amino acids. CDR3 DNA sequence: TGTGCCAGCAGCTTAGCCGGGTCGCAGCGGGAGGGCCATACGCAGTATTTT. Amino acids: CASSLAGSQREGHTQYF. The variable domain in full, with the rest retrieved from reference TRBV7-2 and TRBJ2-3, is GAGVSQSPSNKVTEKGKDVELRCDPISGHTALYWYRQSLGQGLEFLIYFQGNSAPDKSGLPSDRFSAERTGGSVSTLTIQRTQQEDSAVYLCASSLAGSQREGHTQYFGPGTRLTVL.

This clonotype was detected only a few times. The chain carries TRBV27 and TRBJ2-3; D uncertain. There are 13 residues in the CDR3. Per the germline V gene, CDR1 is MNHEY and CDR2 is SMNVEV (reference sequence). V lost 7 bases, J lost 6 bases, and 14 bases lay in between. CDR3 sequence: CASTRGSRDTQYF. CDR3 nucleotide sequence: TGTGCCAGCACCCGAGGTAGTCGGGATACGCAGTATTTT.

This clonotype occurred many times. CDR3 in DNA: TGTGCCAGCAGCGTAGCTCCATACACACGATACAGCACTCTTAATTCACCCCTCCACTTT. Translating it yields CASSVAPYTRYSTLNSPLHF. The rearrangement uses TRBV9 and TRBJ1-6, with D uncertain. The germline V and J ends were trimmed by 0 bases and 6 bases, with 25 bases remaining between them. The CDR3 totals 20 residues. Germline CDR1 SGDLS, CDR2 YYNGEE.

Ten or more counts support this clonotype. V gene TRBV7-3 combines with J gene TRBJ2-2; TRBD1 is a possible D gene (6 bases). The CDR3 runs 15 residues. Looked up from germline, CDR1 is SGHTA and CDR2 is FQGTGA. The ends were cut back, 2 bases at V and 0 bases at J, with 7 bases in the middle. In nucleotides, the CDR3 is TGTGCCAGCAGCTTACGACAGGCGAACACCGGGGAGCTGTTTTTT. As protein: CASSLRQANTGELFF. The full variable domain, completed using reference TRBV7-3 and TRBJ2-2, is GAGVSQTPSNKVTEKGKYVELRCDPISGHTALYWYRQSLGQGPEFLIYFQGTGAADDSGLPNDRFFAVRPEGSVSTLKIQRTERGDSAVYLCASSLRQANTGELFFGEGSRLTVL.

This clonotype appeared many times. The chain couples TRBV7-9 to TRBJ2-7; D not certain. Germline CDR1 SEHNR, CDR2 FQNEAQ (reference sequence). The CDR3 covers 12 residues. V was shortened by 1 base and J by 9 bases, with 10 bases between the two germline ends. CDR3 region: CASSLVQWPQYF. In DNA, the CDR3 is TGTGCCAGCAGCTTAGTTCAGTGGCCGCAGTACTTC.

This clonotype has more than one count but fewer than ten. CDR3 bases: TGTGCCAGCAGCAAAGAAGGGAATAATTCACCCCTCCACTTT. Amino acids: CASSKEGNNSPLHF. This sequence joins TRBV21-1 and TRBJ1-6. TRBV21-1 constitutes a pseudogene. The CDR3 spans 14 residues.

This clonotype has more than one count but fewer than ten. This sequence joins TRBV5-1 and TRBJ2-1; 14 bases match TRBD2. After removal of 4 bases from V and 0 bases from J, the junction contained 3 bases not matched to a gene. The germline V gene encodes CDR1 SGHRS and CDR2 YFSETQ. The length of the CDR3 is 17 residues. The CDR3 sequence: CASSPGLAGASYNEQFF. CDR3 bases: TGCGCCAGCAGCCCGGGACTAGCGGGAGCCTCCTACAATGAGCAGTTCTTC.

This clonotype has just a few counts. The chain couples TRBV6-5 to TRBJ1-2, with TRBD1 matching over 7 bases. V lost 4 bases, J lost 8 bases, and 16 bases stayed unmatched. The CDR3 extends over 16 amino acids. Per germline, CDR1 MNHEY and CDR2 SVGAGI. The CDR3 spells CASSSRDRVPRAGYTF. DNA for the CDR3: TGTGCCAGCAGTTCCCGAGACAGGGTCCCCCGGGCGGGCTACACCTTC.

The chain is built from TRBV20-1 and TRBJ1-6, with D perhaps matching TRBD1 (5 bases). With 0 bases removed from V and 6 bases from J, the gap between germline ends came to 12 bases. This CDR3 has 15 amino acids. Per germline, CDR1 DFQATT and CDR2 SNEGSKA (reference sequence). The CDR3 DNA is TGCAGTGCTAGAGATGGGGGGGAGCCTAATTCACCCCTCCACTTT. Translation: CSARDGGEPNSPLHF.

There are a few counts of this clonotype. J is TRBJ1-1 and V is TRBV5-1; D gene unclear. Germline assignment: CDR1 SGHRS and CDR2 YFSETQ. This CDR3 region has 15 residues. V was cut by 2 bases and J by 1 base, with 12 bases left in between. The CDR3 DNA reads as TGCGCCAGCAGCTTCCAGTTCCTCGGGAACACTGAAGCTTTCTTT. Encoded protein: CASSFQFLGNTEAFF.

The chain recombines TRBV7-9 with TRBJ2-7, with a weak D call TRBD1 (5 bases). Trimming pared 6 bases from V and 1 base from J, leaving 13 bases between. CDR3 length: 14 residues. Germline V gene data show CDR1 as SEHNR and CDR2 as FQNEAQ (reference sequence). The CDR3 is CASSSGARSYEQYF. Here the CDR3 DNA reads TGTGCCAGCAGTAGTGGGGCAAGATCCTACGAGCAGTACTTC.

There are a few counts of this clonotype. The chain uses TRBV12-3 or TRBV12-4 and TRBJ2-1; 9 nucleotides align to TRBD2. The CDR3 covers 16 residues. Trimming removed 5 bases from V and 4 bases from J; junction bases left unmatched: 9. As DNA, the CDR3 is TGTGCCAGCAGTCCCTGGACTAGCGCCAAGTACAATGAGCAGTTCTTC. It specifies CASSPWTSAKYNEQFF.

In this sample, this clonotype turned up many times. The chain combines TRBV5-1 with TRBJ2-2, with TRBD1 as a possible D gene (6 bases). This CDR3 contains 13 residues. Trimming cost V 10 bases and J 7 bases, with 17 bases left between them. Germline lookup yields CDR1 SGHRS and CDR2 YFSETQ. The CDR3 loop reads CAPLGQFDGELFF. The CDR3 region has the DNA TGCGCCCCACTCGGACAGTTTGACGGGGAGCTGTTTTTT.

This clonotype has just a few counts. The chain is built from TRBV5-1 and TRBJ2-7; TRBD1 matches at 9 bases. The CDR3 is 15 residues long. CDR1 and CDR2 from the germline V gene are SGHRS and YFSETQ. V dropped 0 bases and J dropped 3; count of bases not matched to a gene: 4. CDR3 region: CASSLGTGDLYEQYF. The CDR3 bases are TGCGCCAGCAGCTTGGGGACAGGGGACCTCTACGAGCAGTACTTC.

The rearrangement links TRBV7-9 to TRBJ2-7, with TRBD2 as a possible D gene (6 bases). V gave up 11 bases and J gave up 3 bases, with 14 bases separating them. CDR3 length: 12 residues. Germline V gene sequence: CDR1 SEHNR, CDR2 FQNEAQ (reference sequence). Here the CDR3 DNA reads TGTGCCGGGACTGGACCGAACTACGAGCAGTACTTC. It is translated as CAGTGPNYEQYF.

This clonotype was seen only a few times. The J gene is TRBJ1-2, the V gene TRBV5-1, with D possibly matching TRBD1 (5 bases). The CDR3 spans 15 residues. The V and J ends lost 4 bases and 5 bases respectively, with 18 bases between them. The germline gives CDR1 SGHRS, CDR2 YFSETQ. Written as DNA, the CDR3 is TGCGCCAGCAGCCCTAGTAGTCGGGGGAATTATGGCTACACCTTC. Its protein product is CASSPSSRGNYGYTF.

A few counts support this clonotype. The chain couples TRBV29-1 to TRBJ2-1; D unresolved. This CDR3 is 15 amino acids long. V shed 3 bases and J shed 0 bases, with 12 bases lying between them. Germline V gives CDR1 SQVTM, CDR2 ANQGSEA. CDR3 sequence (DNA): TGCAGCGTTGACGGCAGCCTGAGCTCCTACAATGAGCAGTTCTTC. Amino acid sequence: CSVDGSLSSYNEQFF.

The rearrangement links TRBV5-1 to TRBJ2-7, with D perhaps assigned TRBD1 or TRBD2 (5 bases each). The germline gives CDR1 SGHRS, CDR2 YFSETQ. The V end lost 0 bases, the J end lost 6 bases, and 13 bases lay between the germline ends. The CDR3 has 14 residues. The CDR3 coding sequence is TGCGCCAGCAGCTTGGGGGACCTCCCCGGCGAGCAGTACTTC. Translated, it gives CASSLGDLPGEQYF.

This chain connects TRBV7-3 to TRBJ2-3, with 8 nucleotides matching TRBD2. The junction had 8 bases not matched to a gene; V was cut back by 5 bases and J by 1 base. The CDR3 is 16 amino acids. The germline CDR1 and CDR2 sequences are SGHTA and FQGTGA. CDR3 in amino acids: CASSPGGAGGTDTQYF. In nucleotides, the CDR3 is TGTGCCAGCAGCCCCGGGGGGGCGGGGGGCACAGATACGCAGTATTTT.

The J gene is TRBJ2-1, the V gene TRBV24-1, with a weak D call TRBD1 (7 bases). The germline V gene encodes CDR1 KGHDR and CDR2 SFDVKD. Trimming pared 10 bases from V and 3 bases from J, leaving 12 bases between. The CDR3 sequence is 13 residues long. The CDR3 bases are TGTGCCACGGAGGGACAGCTCTACAATGAGCAGTTCTTC. This translates into CATEGQLYNEQFF.

A word on this clonotype: This sequence may be a read error, since a much larger clone differs from it by one base. This chain joins TRBV4-3 and TRBJ2-6; no clear D gene. This CDR3 comprises 17 residues. Looked up from germline, CDR1 is LGHNA and CDR2 is YSLEER. The CDR3 spells CDSSQEGILSGANVLTF. In DNA, the CDR3 is TGCGACAGCAGCCAAGAAGGAATACTCTCTGGGGCCAACGTCCTGACTTTC.

The J gene is TRBJ2-1, the V gene TRBV9, with 11 bases identical to TRBD1. Germline V gene sequence: CDR1 SGDLS, CDR2 YYNGEE. V was clipped by 0 bases and J by 7 bases; unmatched bases: 6. This CDR3 has 16 residues. The CDR3 bases are TGTGCCAGCAGCGTAGCGGGGACAGGGGGACAGAATGAGCAGTTCTTC. This gives the protein CASSVAGTGGQNEQFF.

The rearrangement joins TRBV27 to TRBJ2-3; D gene ambiguous. Germline V lookup: CDR1 MNHEY, CDR2 SMNVEV (reference sequence). The CDR3 contains 13 residues. The germline V and J ends were trimmed by 7 bases and 0 bases, with 8 bases remaining between them. The CDR3 region has the DNA TGTGCCAGCAAAGGACCTAGCACAGATACGCAGTATTTT. It is translated as CASKGPSTDTQYF.